This is a list of T cell receptor beta chains from one sample in a study of blood T cell repertoires in COVID-19. The method was immunoSEQ multiplex PCR; TCRdb's version includes in-frame clones alone and lacks a portion of them. The repertoire holds over 150,000 clones, with under 90% as singletons. Sequenced material: PBMCs or T cells enriched from blood (not recorded which). These receptors were obtained from a middle-aged man who had recovered from COVID-19. CDR3s include the opening cysteine and the closing phenylalanine or tryptophan. D genes are given only for firm matches. Size values are once, few and many counts, or a class for expanded clones, and some rows have none.

cdr3_aa cdr3_nt j_call d_call clone_size v_call
CASSLVADTYNEQFF TGTGCCAGCAGCTTAGTAGCGGATACTTACAATGAGCAGTTCTTC TRBJ2-1 . . TRBV11-3
CARSADQGTFRTSRIIAKNIQYF TGTGCCAGAAGCGCGGATCAGGGGACCTTTAGGACTAGCCGAATCATAGCCAAAAACATTCAGTACTTC TRBJ2-4 TRBD2 . TRBV5-3
CASSIGSSGGLNEQFF TGTGCCAGTAGTATAGGGTCTAGCGGGGGTTTAAATGAGCAGTTCTTC TRBJ2-1 TRBD2 . TRBV19
CASSQEPTSTDTQYF TGTGCCAGCAGCCAAGAACCAACTAGCACAGATACGCAGTATTTT TRBJ2-3 . . TRBV3-1/TRBV3-2
CSATGGSEAFF TGCAGTGCTACAGGGGGCTCGGAAGCTTTCTTT TRBJ1-1 TRBD1 . TRBV20-1
CASSPGQGNTEAFF TGTGCCAGCTCACCGGGACAGGGGAACACTGAAGCTTTCTTT TRBJ1-1 TRBD1 . TRBV18
CASSLQGANTEAFF TGTGCCAGCAGCCTACAGGGTGCGAACACTGAAGCTTTCTTT TRBJ1-1 . . TRBV3-1/TRBV3-2
CASSPPFFGGTNTGELFF TGTGCCAGCTCACCACCTTTTTTCGGGGGAACCAACACCGGGGAGCTGTTTTTT TRBJ2-2 . . TRBV18
CASSFQGQYEQYF TGTGCCAGCAGCTTCCAGGGCCAATACGAGCAGTACTTC TRBJ2-7 . . TRBV5-4
CASSSQRGNYGYTF TGTGCCAGCAGCTCCCAGCGGGGTAACTATGGCTACACCTTC TRBJ1-2 . . TRBV9
CSVRTSRYEQYF TGCAGCGTAAGGACATCGCGCTACGAGCAGTACTTC TRBJ2-7 . . TRBV29-1
CAERAWQRGGGSTDTQYF TGTGCCGAACGGGCCTGGCAGCGGGGGGGCGGTAGCACAGATACGCAGTATTTT TRBJ2-3 TRBD2 . TRBV11-2
CASSTSTGLNTEAFF . TRBJ1-1 . once TRBV27
CAWSRDSSRSYGYTF TGTGCCTGGAGTCGGGACAGCTCACGGTCCTATGGCTACACCTTC TRBJ1-2 TRBD1 once TRBV30
CASSGGGPYGYTF TGTGCCAGCAGCGGCGGGGGCCCCTATGGCTACACCTTC TRBJ1-2 . . TRBV5-6
CASSSTDRREAFF TGTGCCAGCAGCTCGACGGACAGACGTGAAGCTTTCTTT TRBJ1-1 . . TRBV7-9
CASSFLGDRATDTQYF TGTGCCAGCAGCTTTCTTGGGGACAGGGCTACAGATACGCAGTATTTT TRBJ2-3 TRBD1 . TRBV5-6
CASSPPADRATIYF TGTGCCAGCTCACCACCTGCTGACAGGGCAACCATATATTTT TRBJ1-3 TRBD1 few TRBV18
CASSTARPGGKLFF TGTGCCAGCAGCACCGCCCGCCCCGGGGGAAAACTGTTTTTT TRBJ1-4 . . TRBV13
CASSRTGGLNTEAFF TGTGCCAGCAGCCGGACAGGGGGGTTGAACACTGAAGCTTTCTTT TRBJ1-1 TRBD1 . TRBV11-1
CASRKDSNEKLFF TGTGCCAGCAGGAAGGACAGTAATGAAAAACTGTTTTTT TRBJ1-4 . . TRBV12-3/TRBV12-4
CASSPGLMNTEAFF TGTGCCAGCAGCCCAGGGCTCATGAACACTGAAGCTTTCTTT TRBJ1-1 . once TRBV7-3
CAVGNVSGNTIYF TGTGCCGTCGGTAACGTGTCGGGAAACACCATATATTTT TRBJ1-3 . few TRBV7-6
CASSQTSGGTYEQYF TGCGCCAGCAGCCAGACTAGCGGGGGGACCTACGAGCAGTACTTC TRBJ2-7 TRBD2 . TRBV5-1
CASSGTVLNTEAFF TGTGCCAGCAGCGGGACAGTCTTGAACACTGAAGCTTTCTTT TRBJ1-1 TRBD1 . TRBV2
CASGLVLGGGSNQPQHF TGTGCTAGTGGTTTGGTCTTAGGGGGGGGTAGCAATCAGCCCCAGCATTTT TRBJ1-5 . once TRBV12-5
CASAAAINEKLFF TGTGCCAGTGCCGCGGCCATTAATGAAAAACTGTTTTTT TRBJ1-4 . . TRBV7-8
CASSQDRTAGGEAFF TGCGCCAGCAGCCAAGATCGAACGGCAGGGGGTGAAGCTTTCTTT TRBJ1-1 TRBD1 . TRBV4-1
CASSQELAYGYTF TGTGCCAGCAGCCAAGAATTGGCCTATGGCTACACCTTC TRBJ1-2 . . TRBV14
CASSEWDSLMNTEAFF TGTGCCAGCAGTGAGTGGGACAGCCTTATGAACACTGAAGCTTTCTTT TRBJ1-1 TRBD1 . TRBV25-1
CASRRGEGRSTDTQYF TGTGCCAGCAGACGGGGAGAGGGCAGAAGCACAGATACGCAGTATTTT TRBJ2-3 . . TRBV5-4
CASSMVRGQGAGQPQHF TGTGCCAGTAGTATGGTCCGAGGACAGGGGGCAGGACAGCCCCAGCATTTT TRBJ1-5 TRBD1 . TRBV19
CASSIGGGGPADTQYF TGTGCCAGTAGTATTGGGGGAGGGGGGCCAGCAGATACGCAGTATTTT TRBJ2-3 . once TRBV19
CASTGVQETQYF TGTGCCAGCACCGGGGTCCAAGAGACCCAGTACTTC TRBJ2-5 . . TRBV2
CASSQDRVVGGFGETQYF TGTGCCAGCAGCCAAGATCGCGTGGTGGGGGGTTTCGGAGAGACCCAGTACTTC TRBJ2-5 . . TRBV4-2
CASAESRNSPLHF TGTGCCAGCGCCGAGTCCCGCAATTCACCCCTCCACTTT TRBJ1-6 . . TRBV7-2
CASSSDRGRGPQHF TGTGCCAGCTCCTCGGACAGGGGAAGGGGGCCCCAGCATTTT TRBJ1-5 TRBD1 . TRBV18
CAISEYGGVVGTEAFF TGTGCCATCAGTGAGTACGGAGGGGTGGTTGGTACTGAAGCTTTCTTT TRBJ1-1 . . TRBV10-3
CASSTGQSNQPQHF TGTGCCAGCAGTACGGGACAAAGCAATCAGCCCCAGCATTTT TRBJ1-5 . . TRBV27
CASSLGSREKLFF TGTGCCAGCAGCCTAGGGTCTCGGGAAAAACTGTTTTTT TRBJ1-4 . . TRBV11-2
CASSIQGALNNEQFF TGTGCCAGCAGCATACAGGGGGCCTTAAACAATGAGCAGTTCTTC TRBJ2-1 TRBD1 . TRBV7-2
CASSYSLMMNTEAFF TGTGCCAGCAGTTACTCACTGATGATGAACACTGAAGCTTTCTTT TRBJ1-1 . . TRBV6-5
CASSWGQGPYEQYF TGTGCCAGCTCATGGGGACAGGGTCCCTACGAGCAGTACTTC TRBJ2-7 TRBD1 . TRBV18
CASSYFWGPTADTQYF TGTGCCAGCAGTTACTTTTGGGGGCCAACTGCAGATACGCAGTATTTT TRBJ2-3 . . TRBV6-2/TRBV6-3
CASSLALAGKTDTQYF TGTGCCAGCAGCTTGGCTCTAGCGGGGAAAACAGATACGCAGTATTTT TRBJ2-3 TRBD2 . TRBV7-9
CAWNRGAGTEAFF TGTGCCTGGAATCGGGGGGCCGGCACTGAAGCTTTCTTT TRBJ1-1 . . TRBV30
CASSQLGTGENIQYF TGTGCCAGCAGCCAACTCGGGACTGGCGAAAACATTCAGTACTTC TRBJ2-4 . . TRBV3-1/TRBV3-2